This T cell receptor beta chain is from a study of shared clonotypes between healthy human individuals. Concerning this clone: No antigen is known for it.

Repertoires were generated with immunoSEQ multiplex PCR, while TCRdb's copy carries only in-frame clones and drops some. The data show a few million clones, 85% to 95% seen once. V dropped 5 bases and J dropped 3; count of bases not matched to a gene: 2. The CDR3 sequence is 14 residues long. Germline-derived CDR1 and CDR2 are SEHNR and FQNEAQ (reference sequence). General study findings and limits: Deeper or shallower sequencing was expected to change how clonotypes are shared among donors.

The source material was naive CD4+ T cells from PBMCs. Described subset: CD45RA+ positively selected. This chain connects TRBV7-9 to TRBJ2-2; 8 nucleotides align to TRBD1. This clonotype was obtained from a man younger than 30 in good health. Some clones in this sample may be carry-over from other donors' samples. The CDR3 reads CASSRQGYTGELFF. CDR3 sequence (DNA): TGTGCCAGCAGCCGACAGGGGTACACCGGGGAGCTGTTTTTT.